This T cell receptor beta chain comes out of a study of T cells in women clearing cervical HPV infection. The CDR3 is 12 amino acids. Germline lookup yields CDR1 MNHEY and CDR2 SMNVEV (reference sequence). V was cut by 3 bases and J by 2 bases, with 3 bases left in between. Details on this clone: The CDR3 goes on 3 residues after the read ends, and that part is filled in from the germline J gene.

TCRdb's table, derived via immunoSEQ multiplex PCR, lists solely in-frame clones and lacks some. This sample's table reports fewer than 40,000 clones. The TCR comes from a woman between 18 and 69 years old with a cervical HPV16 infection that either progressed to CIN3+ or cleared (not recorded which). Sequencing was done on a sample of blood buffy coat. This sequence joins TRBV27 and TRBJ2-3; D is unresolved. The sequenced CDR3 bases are TGTGCCAGCAGTTTCTCCACAGATACG. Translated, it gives CASSFSTDT. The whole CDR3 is CASSFSTDTQYF.